The present T cell receptor beta chain was sequenced within a study of blood T cell repertoires in COVID-19. Study background: The samples span acute and convalescent COVID-19 from the United States, Italy and Spain. Nucleic acid was either cDNA or gDNA, and it came from T cells, B-cell-depleted T cells, or PBMCs.

Patients from Seattle were sampled longitudinally, starting during active infection. This CDR3 contains 15 residues. V lost 2 bases, J lost 8 bases, and 16 bases lay in between. Germline V gene lookup returns CDR1 SEHNR and CDR2 FQNEAQ (reference sequence). As processed by the authors: How many nucleated cells were present was estimated from reference gene primer amplification. Clones were sequenced by immunoSEQ multiplex PCR, and TCRdb holds only the in-frame ones, with some missing. That table gives V, J and clone size, and the DNA gave D and trimming. Found here are hundreds of thousands of clones, 65% to 90% of them singletons; the top ten hold more than 9%.

The specimen sequenced was peripheral blood. The sequence came from a man aged 50-60 years with COVID-19, enrolled during active disease. The J gene is TRBJ2-1, the V gene TRBV7-9, with D possibly TRBD1 on 5 matching bases. The CDR3 sequence: CASSLQGAAGYEQFF. In nucleotides, the CDR3 is TGTGCCAGCAGCTTACAAGGGGCCGCAGGCTATGAGCAGTTCTTC.